This TCR beta chain was captured by sequencing in a study of T cell responses to AZD1222 COVID-19 vaccine. Study results and caveats: A rise in Spike-specific TCR breadth and depth followed two AZD1222 doses. Unmutated variant regions are reportedly targeted by nearly half of spike-specific TCRs.

This clone has just one count. What it binds is not known. This CDR3 contains 15 residues. V was shortened by 0 bases and J by 2 bases, with 8 bases between the two germline ends. Germline CDR1 is SGHAT and CDR2 is FQNNGV. Sequencing was performed with immunoSEQ multiplex PCR; in TCRdb, only in-frame clones are kept and a portion is missing. The sample yields some 100,000 clones, 85% to 90% seen once. The chain has TRBV11-2 and TRBJ2-1; either TRBD1 or TRBD2 may supply D (5 bases each). The receptor was derived from an adult in good health. The sample was peripheral blood, taken on day 0 of AZD1222 vaccination. The CDR3, as DNA: TGTGCCAGCAGCTTAGATCCGGGGCCCTACAATGAGCAGTTCTTC. Protein product: CASSLDPGPYNEQFF.